The entry below describes one T cell receptor beta chain. These data originate in a study of Ad26.COV2.S vaccination and SARS-CoV-2 variants. Study background: Into the muscle, Ad26.COV2.S was dosed once or twice, 56 days apart.

As for treatment: roughly 20 received Ad26.COV2.S at low or high dose, single or two shots; 5 received placebo; per-sample allocation not given. Day 63 following the first vaccine or placebo injection was when the samples were taken. The CDR3 loop spans 13 amino acids. The germline V and J ends were trimmed by 5 bases and 4 bases, with 14 bases remaining between them. Germline lookup yields CDR1 GTSNPN and CDR2 SVGIG (reference sequence). Clones were sequenced by immunoSEQ multiplex PCR, and TCRdb holds only the in-frame ones, with some missing. This table holds fewer than 300,000 clones, 87% found once.

The chain links TRBV30 to TRBJ1-2, with D possibly being TRBD1 (5 bases). This clonotype originated in a person between 18 and 65 years old who received the Ad26.COV2.S COVID-19 vaccine or a placebo. The sample was peripheral blood, taken in a trial of Ad26.COV2.S vaccine versus placebo. The CDR3 DNA reads TGTGCCTGGCGGGACCCCGAGGGCTATGGCTACACCTTC. This gives the protein CAWRDPEGYGYTF. Supplemented by reference TRBV30 and TRBJ1-2, the full variable domain reads SQTIHQWPATLVQPVGSPLSLECTVEGTSNPNLYWYRQAAGRGLQLLFYSVGIGQISSEVPQNLSASRPQDRQFILSSKKLLLSDSGFYLCAWRDPEGYGYTFGSGTRLTVV.